This TCR beta chain was found in a study of T-cell reconstitution after alpha-beta-depleted transplantation in children. The CDR3 length is 13 residues. Germline V gives CDR1 SQVTM, CDR2 ANQGSEA. V gave up 3 bases and J gave up 1 base; unmatched junction bases: 2. The TCRbeta library incorporated unique molecular identifiers. TCRdb redid the calling of the PCR reads with MiXCR, one entry per CDR3 protein. The sample shows 400,000 to 550,000 distinct CDR3 sequences, 10% of them seen only once. The chain recombines TRBV29-1 with TRBJ2-7; 8 nucleotides match TRBD2. The TCR originated in a child aged 2 to 10 with inherited bone marrow failure, due to receive a stem cell transplant. Sequencing was performed on PBMCs, taken before TCRalphabeta/CD19-depleted stem cell transplant. CDR3 loop: CSVEASGSYEQYF. Written as DNA, the CDR3 is TGCAGCGTTGAGGCTAGCGGGTCCTACGAGCAGTACTTC.